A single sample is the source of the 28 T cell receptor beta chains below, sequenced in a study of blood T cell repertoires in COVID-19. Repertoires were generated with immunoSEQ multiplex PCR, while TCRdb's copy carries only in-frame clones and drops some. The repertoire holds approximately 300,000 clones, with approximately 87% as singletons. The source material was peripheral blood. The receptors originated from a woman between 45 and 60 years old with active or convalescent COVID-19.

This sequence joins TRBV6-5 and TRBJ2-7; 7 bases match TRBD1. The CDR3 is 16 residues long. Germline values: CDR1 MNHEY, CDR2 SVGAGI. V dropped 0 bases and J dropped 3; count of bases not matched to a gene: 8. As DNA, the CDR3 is TGTGCCAGCAGTTACTCGGCAGTCAGGGGGTTCTACGAGCAGTACTTC. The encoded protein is CASSYSAVRGFYEQYF.

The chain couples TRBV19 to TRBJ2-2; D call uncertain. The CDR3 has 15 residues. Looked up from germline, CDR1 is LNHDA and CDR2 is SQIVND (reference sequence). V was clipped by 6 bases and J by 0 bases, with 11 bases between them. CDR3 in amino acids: CASRIGTANTGELFF. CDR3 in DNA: TGTGCCAGTAGGATTGGCACCGCGAACACCGGGGAGCTGTTTTTT. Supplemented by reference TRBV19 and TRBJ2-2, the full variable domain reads DGGITQSPKYLFRKEGQNVTLSCEQNLNHDAMYWYRQDPGQGLRLIYYSQIVNDFQKGDIAEGYSVSREKKESFPLTVTSAQKNPTAFYLCASRIGTANTGELFFGEGSRLTVL.

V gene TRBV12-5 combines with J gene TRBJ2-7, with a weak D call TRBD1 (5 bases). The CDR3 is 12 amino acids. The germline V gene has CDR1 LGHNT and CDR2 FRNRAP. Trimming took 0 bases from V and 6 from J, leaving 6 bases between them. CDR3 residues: CASGLVTGEQYF. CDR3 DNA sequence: TGTGCTAGTGGTTTGGTAACAGGCGAGCAGTACTTC.

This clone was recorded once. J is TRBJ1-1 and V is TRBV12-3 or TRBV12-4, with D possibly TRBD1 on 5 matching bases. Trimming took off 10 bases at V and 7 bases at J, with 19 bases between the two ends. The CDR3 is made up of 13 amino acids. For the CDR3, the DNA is TGTGCCACCGACAGAGACGCTGGGAATGAAGCTTTCTTT. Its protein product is CATDRDAGNEAFF.

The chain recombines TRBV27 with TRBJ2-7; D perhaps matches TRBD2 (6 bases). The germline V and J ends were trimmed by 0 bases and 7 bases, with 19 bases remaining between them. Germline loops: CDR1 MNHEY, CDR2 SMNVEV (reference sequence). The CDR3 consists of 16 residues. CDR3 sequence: CASSLSLGAGPREQYF. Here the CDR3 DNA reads TGTGCCAGCAGTTTATCACTAGGAGCGGGCCCAAGGGAGCAGTACTTC.

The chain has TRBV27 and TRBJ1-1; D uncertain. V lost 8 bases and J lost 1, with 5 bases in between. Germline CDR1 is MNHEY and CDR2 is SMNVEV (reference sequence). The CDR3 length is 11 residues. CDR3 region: CASAKNTEAFF. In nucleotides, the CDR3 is TGTGCCAGCGCTAAGAACACTGAAGCTTTCTTT.

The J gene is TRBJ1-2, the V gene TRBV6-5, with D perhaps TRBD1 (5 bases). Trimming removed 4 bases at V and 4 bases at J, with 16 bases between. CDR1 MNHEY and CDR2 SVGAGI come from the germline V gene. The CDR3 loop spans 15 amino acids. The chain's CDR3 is CASSSAGPLAYGYTF. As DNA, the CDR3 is TGTGCCAGCAGTTCAGCAGGGCCTCTGGCCTATGGCTACACCTTC.

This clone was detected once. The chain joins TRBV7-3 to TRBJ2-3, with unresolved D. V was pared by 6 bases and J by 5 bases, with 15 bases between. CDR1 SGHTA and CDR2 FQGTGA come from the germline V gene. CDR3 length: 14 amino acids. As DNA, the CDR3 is TGTGCCAGCAGTCCCTCGTCGGGTATAGATACGCAGTATTTT. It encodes CASSPSSGIDTQYF.

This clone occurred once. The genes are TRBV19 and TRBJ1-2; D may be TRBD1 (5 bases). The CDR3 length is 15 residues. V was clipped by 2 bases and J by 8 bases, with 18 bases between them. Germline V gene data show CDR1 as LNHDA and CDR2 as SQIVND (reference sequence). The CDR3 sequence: CASSITAGEGWGYTF. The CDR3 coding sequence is TGTGCCAGTAGTATAACGGCGGGGGAGGGATGGGGCTACACCTTC.

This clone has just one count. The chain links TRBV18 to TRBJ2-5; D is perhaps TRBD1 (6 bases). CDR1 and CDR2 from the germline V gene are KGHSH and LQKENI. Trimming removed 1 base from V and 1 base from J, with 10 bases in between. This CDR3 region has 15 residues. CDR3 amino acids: CASSPLQGPQETQYF. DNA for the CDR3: TGTGCCAGCTCACCACTACAGGGCCCCCAAGAGACCCAGTACTTC.

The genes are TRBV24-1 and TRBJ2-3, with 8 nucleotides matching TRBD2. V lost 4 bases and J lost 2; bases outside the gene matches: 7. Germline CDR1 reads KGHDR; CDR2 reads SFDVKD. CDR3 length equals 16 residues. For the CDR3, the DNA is TGTGCCACCAGTGACCCGAGCGGGGGCCCCACAGATACGCAGTATTTT. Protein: CATSDPSGGPTDTQYF.

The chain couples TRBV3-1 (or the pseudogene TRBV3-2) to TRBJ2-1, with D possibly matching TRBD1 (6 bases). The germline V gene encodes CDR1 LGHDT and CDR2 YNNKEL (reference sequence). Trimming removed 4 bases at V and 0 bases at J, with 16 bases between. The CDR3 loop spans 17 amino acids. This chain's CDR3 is CASSPPTGHTSYNEQFF. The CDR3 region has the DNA TGTGCCAGCAGCCCCCCGACAGGTCATACCTCCTACAATGAGCAGTTCTTC.

This CDR3 is CSASQPGRGGDEQFF. In nucleotides, the CDR3 is TGCAGTGCTAGTCAACCGGGGCGAGGCGGGGATGAGCAGTTCTTC. This chain uses TRBV20-1 with TRBJ2-1, with D maybe TRBD2 (6 bases). Germline V CDR1 and CDR2: DFQATT, SNEGSKA (reference sequence). V dropped 3 bases and J dropped 8 bases, with 20 bases sitting between them. The CDR3 has 15 amino acids.

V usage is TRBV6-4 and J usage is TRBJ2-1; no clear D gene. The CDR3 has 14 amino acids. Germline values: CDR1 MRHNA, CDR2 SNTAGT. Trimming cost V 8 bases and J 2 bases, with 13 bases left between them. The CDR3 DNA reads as TGTGCCAGCCCCGACGGTAGCACCTACAATGAGCAGTTCTTC. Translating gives CASPDGSTYNEQFF.

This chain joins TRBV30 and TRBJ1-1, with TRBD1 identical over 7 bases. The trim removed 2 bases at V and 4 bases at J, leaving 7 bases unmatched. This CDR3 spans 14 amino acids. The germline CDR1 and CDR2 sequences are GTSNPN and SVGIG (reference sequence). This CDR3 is CAWSSAGGATEAFF. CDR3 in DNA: TGTGCCTGGAGTAGCGCAGGGGGTGCCACTGAAGCTTTCTTT.

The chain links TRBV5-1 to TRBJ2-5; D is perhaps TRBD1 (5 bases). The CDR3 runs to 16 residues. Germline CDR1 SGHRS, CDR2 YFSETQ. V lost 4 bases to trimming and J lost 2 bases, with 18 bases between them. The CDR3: CASSVTVLGQQETQYF. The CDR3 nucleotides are TGCGCCAGCAGCGTAACCGTATTGGGGCAACAAGAGACCCAGTACTTC.

CDR3 amino acids: CAWSVLAGPYNEQFF. The CDR3 DNA reads as TGTGCCTGGAGTGTCCTAGCGGGACCCTACAATGAGCAGTTCTTC. The chain uses TRBV30 and TRBJ2-1; 9 bases match TRBD2. After removal of 0 bases from V and 2 bases from J, the junction contained 2 bases not matched to a gene. This CDR3 region has 15 residues. Germline lookup yields CDR1 GTSNPN and CDR2 SVGIG (reference sequence).

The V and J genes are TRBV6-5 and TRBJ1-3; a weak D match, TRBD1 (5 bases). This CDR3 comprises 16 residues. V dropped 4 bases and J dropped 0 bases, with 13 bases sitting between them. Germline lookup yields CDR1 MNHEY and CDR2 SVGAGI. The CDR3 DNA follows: TGTGCCAGCAGTTTCTCCAGGGCGAGCTCTGGAAACACCATATATTTT. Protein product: CASSFSRASSGNTIYF.

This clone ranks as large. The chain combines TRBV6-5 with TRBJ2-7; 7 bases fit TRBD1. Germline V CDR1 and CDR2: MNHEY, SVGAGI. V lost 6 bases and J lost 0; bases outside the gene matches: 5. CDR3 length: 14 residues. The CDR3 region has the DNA TGTGCCAGCAGCTGGACAGGCGACTCCTACGAGCAGTACTTC. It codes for CASSWTGDSYEQYF.

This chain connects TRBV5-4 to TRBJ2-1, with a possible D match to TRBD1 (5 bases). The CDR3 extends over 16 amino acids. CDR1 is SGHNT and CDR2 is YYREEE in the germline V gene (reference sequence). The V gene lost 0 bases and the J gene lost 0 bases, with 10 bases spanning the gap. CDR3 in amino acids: CASSLVTGSSYNEQFF. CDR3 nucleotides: TGTGCCAGCAGCTTGGTAACAGGTAGCTCCTACAATGAGCAGTTCTTC.

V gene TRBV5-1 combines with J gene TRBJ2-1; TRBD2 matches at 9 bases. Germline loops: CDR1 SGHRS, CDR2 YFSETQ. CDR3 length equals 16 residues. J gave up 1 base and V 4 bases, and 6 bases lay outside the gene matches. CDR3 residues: CASSALAGVSYNEQFF. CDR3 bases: TGCGCCAGCAGCGCTTTAGCGGGAGTGTCCTACAATGAGCAGTTCTTC.

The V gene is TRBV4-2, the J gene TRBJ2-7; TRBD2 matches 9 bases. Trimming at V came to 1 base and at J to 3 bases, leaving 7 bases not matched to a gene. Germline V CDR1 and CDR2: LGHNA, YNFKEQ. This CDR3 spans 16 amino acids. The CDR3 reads CASSQASGGTFYEQYF. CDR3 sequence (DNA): TGTGCCAGCAGCCAAGCAAGCGGGGGGACTTTCTACGAGCAGTACTTC.

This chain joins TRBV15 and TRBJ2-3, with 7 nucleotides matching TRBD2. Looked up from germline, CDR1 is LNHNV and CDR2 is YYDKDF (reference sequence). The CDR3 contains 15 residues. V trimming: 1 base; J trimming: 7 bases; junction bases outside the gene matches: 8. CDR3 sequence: CATSRVGLEENTQYF. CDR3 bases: TGTGCCACCAGCAGAGTTGGACTAGAAGAGAATACGCAGTATTTT.

The CDR3 DNA sequence: TGTGCCAGCAGCGAAAGGACTAGCGGTATCACCGGGGAGCTGTTTTTT. This sequence encodes CASSERTSGITGELFF. The rearrangement uses TRBV9 and TRBJ2-2; 10 bases map to TRBD2. Germline lookup yields CDR1 SGDLS and CDR2 YYNGEE. The CDR3 is 16 residues long. V trimming: 3 bases; J trimming: 4 bases; junction bases outside the gene matches: 6.

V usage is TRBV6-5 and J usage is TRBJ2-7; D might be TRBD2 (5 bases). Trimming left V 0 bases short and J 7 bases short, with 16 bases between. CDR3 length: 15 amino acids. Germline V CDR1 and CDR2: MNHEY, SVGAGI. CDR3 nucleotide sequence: TGTGCCAGCAGTTACTCGGTCGAGCTCTCGGGAGAGCAGTACTTC. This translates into CASSYSVELSGEQYF.

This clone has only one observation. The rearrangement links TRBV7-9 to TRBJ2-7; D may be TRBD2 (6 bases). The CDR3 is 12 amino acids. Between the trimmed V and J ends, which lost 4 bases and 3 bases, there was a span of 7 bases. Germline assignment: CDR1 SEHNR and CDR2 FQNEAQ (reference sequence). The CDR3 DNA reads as TGTGCCAGCAGCTCGGGGGACTACGAGCAGTACTTC. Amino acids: CASSSGDYEQYF.

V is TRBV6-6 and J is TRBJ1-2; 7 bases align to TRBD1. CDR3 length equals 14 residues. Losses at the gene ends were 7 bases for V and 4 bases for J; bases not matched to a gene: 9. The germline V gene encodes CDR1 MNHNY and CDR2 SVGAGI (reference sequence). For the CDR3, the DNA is TGTGCCAGCACTAAATCTCGGGACAGCTATGGCTACACCTTC. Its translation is CASTKSRDSYGYTF.

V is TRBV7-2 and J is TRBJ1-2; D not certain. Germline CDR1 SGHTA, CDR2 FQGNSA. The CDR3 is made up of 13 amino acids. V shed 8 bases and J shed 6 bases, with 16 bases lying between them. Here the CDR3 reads CASVSGYGDGYTF. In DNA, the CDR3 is TGTGCCAGCGTCTCCGGGTACGGTGATGGCTACACCTTC.